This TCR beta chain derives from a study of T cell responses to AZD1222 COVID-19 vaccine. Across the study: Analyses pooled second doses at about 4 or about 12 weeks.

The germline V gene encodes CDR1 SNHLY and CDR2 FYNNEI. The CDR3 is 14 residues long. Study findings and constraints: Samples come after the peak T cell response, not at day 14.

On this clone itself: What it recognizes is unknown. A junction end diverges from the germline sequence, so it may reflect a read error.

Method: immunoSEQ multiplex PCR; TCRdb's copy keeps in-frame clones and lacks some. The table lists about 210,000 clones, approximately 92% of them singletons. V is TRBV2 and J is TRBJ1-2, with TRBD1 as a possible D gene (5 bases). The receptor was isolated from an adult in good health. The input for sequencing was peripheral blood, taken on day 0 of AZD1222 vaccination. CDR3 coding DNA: TGTGCCAGCAATGAACGGGGGACTAACTATGGCTACACCTTC. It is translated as CASNERGTNYGYTF.